Shown below are 8 T cell receptor beta chains from a single sample sequenced in a study of glioma-infiltrating T cells after dendritic cell vaccination. Some clones are missing from TCRdb's copy, which holds only in-frame ones; the method was immunoSEQ multiplex PCR. The table lists about 65,000 clones, 86% of them singletons. Time point noted: after dendritic cell vaccination, including at tumor progression/relapse. The sequencing used blood, collected after dendritic cell vaccination. The receptors were sampled from a human donor with glioblastoma.

This clone was observed a single time. The rearrangement links TRBV7-2 to TRBJ1-1; D perhaps matches TRBD1 (6 bases). This CDR3 region has 14 residues. V was pared by 2 bases and J by 3 bases, with 10 bases between. Germline V gene sequence: CDR1 SGHTA, CDR2 FQGNSA. The CDR3 nucleotides read TGTGCCAGCAGCTTAAGTACAGGGCACACTGAAGCTTTCTTT. Protein: CASSLSTGHTEAFF.

This clone was detected only a few times. The rearrangement uses TRBV7-2 and TRBJ1-2; D not resolved. Germline assignment: CDR1 SGHTA and CDR2 FQGNSA. V lost 0 bases and J 4 bases, leaving 12 bases between the germline ends. CDR3 length: 15 amino acids. The CDR3: CASSLATASIYGYTF. DNA of the CDR3: TGTGCCAGCAGCTTAGCCACAGCATCGATCTATGGCTACACCTTC.

This sequence joins TRBV9 and TRBJ1-5, with 8 bases lining up with TRBD1. In germline, CDR1 is SGDLS, CDR2 YYNGEE. Germline trimming cut 4 bases from V and 7 bases from J; bases unmatched to any gene: 10. The CDR3 has 15 amino acids. The CDR3 reads CASSIEGTGDQPQHF. For the CDR3, the DNA is TGTGCCAGCAGCATCGAAGGGACAGGCGACCAGCCCCAGCATTTT. Supplemented by reference TRBV9 and TRBJ1-5, the full variable domain reads DSGVTQTPKHLITATGQRVTLRCSPRSGDLSVYWYQQSLDQGLQFLIQYYNGEERAKGNILERFSAQQFPDLHSELNLSSLELGDSALYFCASSIEGTGDQPQHFGDGTRLSIL.

The chain has TRBV29-1 and TRBJ1-1; D gene ambiguous. The CDR3 has 10 residues. Germline V lookup: CDR1 SQVTM, CDR2 ANQGSEA. Trimming shortened V by 7 bases and J by 2 bases, and 5 bases separated the two germline ends. Here the CDR3 DNA reads TGCAGCGGAACAAACACTGAAGCTTTCTTT. Its translation is CSGTNTEAFF.

The chain has TRBV5-1 and TRBJ2-3, with 16 bases aligning to TRBD2. Looked up from germline, CDR1 is SGHRS and CDR2 is YFSETQ. With 4 bases clipped from V and 6 bases from J, the junction kept 8 bases outside the gene matches. This CDR3 spans 17 amino acids. Written as DNA, the CDR3 is TGCGCCAGCAGCGCGGGACTAGCGGGGGGGTCAAGTGATACGCAGTATTTT. Its protein product is CASSAGLAGGSSDTQYF. Based on the CDR3 plus reference TRBV5-1 and TRBJ2-3, the full variable domain is KAGVTQTPRYLIKTRGQQVTLSCSPISGHRSVSWYQQTPGQGLQFLFEYFSETQRNKGNFPGRFSGRQFSNSRSEMNVSTLELGDSALYLCASSAGLAGGSSDTQYFGPGTRLTVL.

The chain carries TRBV2 and TRBJ2-3; tentative D call: TRBD2 (5 bases). CDR1 SNHLY and CDR2 FYNNEI come from the germline V gene. The ends were cut back, 3 bases at V and 4 bases at J, with 17 bases in the middle. The CDR3 spans 16 residues. The CDR3: CASSDRLATNPDTQYF. CDR3 DNA sequence: TGTGCCAGCAGTGACAGGCTAGCTACTAACCCAGATACGCAGTATTTT.

V usage is TRBV14 and J usage is TRBJ1-1; 7 bases align to TRBD1. J was trimmed by 4 bases and V by 0 bases; bases with no gene match: 8. The CDR3 is 16 amino acids. In germline, CDR1 is SGHDN, CDR2 FVKESK. The CDR3, as DNA: TGTGCCAGCAGCCAAGATCTGAGACAGGGAGTCACTGAAGCTTTCTTT. This encodes CASSQDLRQGVTEAFF.

The V and J genes are TRBV4-3 and TRBJ1-4, with 8 bases fitting TRBD1. Germline CDR1 is LGHNA and CDR2 is YSLEER. CDR3 size: 15 residues. The junction had 9 bases not matched to a gene; V was cut back by 4 bases and J by 8 bases. The CDR3 DNA reads TGCGCCAGCAGCCCAAGGACAGGGCAAGGCGAAAAACTGTTTTTT. Its protein product is CASSPRTGQGEKLFF.